This passage covers 28 T cell receptor beta chains from one sample sequenced in a study of T cell responses to AZD1222 COVID-19 vaccine. Clones were read by immunoSEQ multiplex PCR, and TCRdb kept only the in-frame ones, dropping some. Among some 74,000 clones listed, 70% to 90% were seen once. The sample consisted of peripheral blood, taken 28 days after the second AZD1222 dose. The source is an adult who received the AZD1222 COVID-19 vaccine.

Note on this clone: This same CDR3 is encoded by further DNA sequences in the sample. The chain recombines TRBV7-3 with TRBJ2-1; unclear D gene. CDR3 length equals 11 residues. V was trimmed by 4 bases and J by 6 bases, leaving 4 bases between them. From germline, CDR1 is SGHTA and CDR2 FQGTGA. The CDR3 protein is CASSSTNEQFF. The CDR3 coding sequence is TGTGCCAGCAGCTCAACCAATGAGCAGTTCTTC.

The chain couples TRBV7-9 to TRBJ1-2; TRBD1 matches at 7 bases. Germline trimming cut 5 bases from V and 6 bases from J; bases unmatched to any gene: 12. The germline V gene has CDR1 SEHNR and CDR2 FQNEAQ (reference sequence). The CDR3 runs 15 residues. The CDR3 nucleotides read TGTGCCAGCAGCATTACTCAGGGGGTGAGGAATGGCTACACCTTC. It specifies CASSITQGVRNGYTF.

The J gene is TRBJ1-5, the V gene TRBV5-6, with no clear D. The CDR3 length is 14 residues. The V gene's germline CDR1 is SGHDT and CDR2 YYEEEE. V was cut by 1 base and J by 2 bases, with 7 bases left in between. The CDR3 nucleotides are TGTGCCAGCAGCTTGATGTCCCGCAATCAGCCCCAGCATTTT. Residues: CASSLMSRNQPQHF.

This chain joins TRBV2 and TRBJ1-4, with D perhaps TRBD1 (5 bases). V shed 7 bases and J shed 8 bases, with 11 bases lying between them. In germline, CDR1 is SNHLY, CDR2 FYNNEI. The CDR3 sequence is 12 residues long. Here the CDR3 DNA reads TGTGCCAGCAACCGGGGCGAGGAAAAACTGTTTTTT. Its translation is CASNRGEEKLFF.

V and J are TRBV19 and TRBJ2-5; tentatively, D is TRBD1 or TRBD2 (5 bases each). The germline V gene has CDR1 LNHDA and CDR2 SQIVND (reference sequence). The V gene lost 0 bases and the J gene lost 7 bases, with 24 bases spanning the gap. CDR3 length: 18 residues. The CDR3: CASSIERVGTVGKGTQYF. As DNA, the CDR3 is TGTGCCAGTAGTATAGAGAGGGTGGGGACGGTCGGAAAAGGGACCCAGTACTTC.

This clone was seen a handful of times. This chain joins TRBV3-1 (or the pseudogene TRBV3-2) and TRBJ2-3; 14 bases line up with TRBD2. In germline, CDR1 is LGHDT, CDR2 YNNKEL (reference sequence). The ends lost 4 bases at V and 3 bases at J; junction bases unmatched: 3. The CDR3 totals 16 residues. The CDR3 protein is CASSLGLAGATDTQYF. The CDR3 DNA is TGTGCCAGCAGCCTGGGACTAGCGGGAGCTACAGATACGCAGTATTTT.

This clone was detected only a few times. The V gene is TRBV19, the J gene TRBJ2-3; possible D gene TRBD1, 6 bases. Germline V gene lookup returns CDR1 LNHDA and CDR2 SQIVND (reference sequence). The CDR3 length is 14 residues. V was clipped by 5 bases and J by 2 bases, with 11 bases between them. CDR3 bases: TGTGCCAGTAGTGTACAGGGCTCCACAGATACGCAGTATTTT. Amino acid sequence: CASSVQGSTDTQYF. The variable domain in full, completed from reference TRBV19 and TRBJ2-3, reads DGGITQSPKYLFRKEGQNVTLSCEQNLNHDAMYWYRQDPGQGLRLIYYSQIVNDFQKGDIAEGYSVSREKKESFPLTVTSAQKNPTAFYLCASSVQGSTDTQYFGPGTRLTVL.

The J gene is TRBJ2-2, the V gene TRBV7-9; TRBD1 matches at 9 bases. CDR3 length equals 18 residues. The V segment lost 4 bases and the J segment 5 bases; nucleotides outside the gene matches: 14. Looked up from germline, CDR1 is SEHNR and CDR2 is FQNEAQ (reference sequence). The CDR3 loop reads CASSSPTTGTGQTGELFF. The DNA of the CDR3 is TGTGCCAGCAGCTCCCCAACCACCGGGACAGGGCAAACCGGGGAGCTGTTTTTT.

This clone occurred a few times. V usage is TRBV7-7 and J usage is TRBJ2-3, with 14 bases that match TRBD2. The CDR3 is 15 residues long. In germline, CDR1 is SSHAT, CDR2 FNYEAQ (reference sequence). Here the CDR3 reads CAVGRGLAGEDTQYF. The CDR3 bases are TGTGCTGTAGGTCGGGGACTAGCGGGAGAGGATACGCAGTATTTT. The variable domain in full, completed from reference TRBV7-7 and TRBJ2-3, reads GAGVSQSPRYKVTKRGQDVTLRCDPISSHATLYWYQQALGQGPEFLTYFNYEAQPDKSGLPSDRFSAERPEGSISTLTIQRTEQRDSAMYRCAVGRGLAGEDTQYFGPGTRLTVL.

CDR3 sequence (DNA): TGTGCCAGCAGCCCAACCGGGGATGGGGGATTTAACTATGGCTACACCTTC. Translating it yields CASSPTGDGGFNYGYTF. J is TRBJ1-2 and V is TRBV7-2; TRBD1 is a possible D gene (5 bases). The CDR3 runs 17 residues. The V gene lost 5 bases and the J gene lost 1 base, with 20 bases spanning the gap. The germline V gene encodes CDR1 SGHTA and CDR2 FQGNSA.

The rearrangement joins TRBV6-1 to TRBJ1-1; D is possibly TRBD1 (5 bases). V lost 1 base to trimming and J lost 6 bases, with 18 bases between them. This CDR3 comprises 16 residues. CDR1 and CDR2 from the germline V gene are MNHNS and SASEGT. As DNA, the CDR3 is TGTGCCAGCAGTGAAGGTAGATGGGGGGAACTGGCTGAAGCTTTCTTT. Translated: CASSEGRWGELAEAFF.

This sequence joins TRBV4-2 and TRBJ1-4, with D unresolved. The germline V gene has CDR1 LGHNA and CDR2 YNFKEQ. The ends were cut back, 1 base at V and 8 bases at J, with 11 bases in the middle. This CDR3 spans 14 amino acids. CDR3 in DNA: TGTGCCAGCAGCCAAGTCTCAGGTGACGAAAAACTGTTTTTT. Translated, it gives CASSQVSGDEKLFF.

The rearrangement links TRBV27 to TRBJ2-1; 9 bases are shared with TRBD1. Trimming took 4 bases from V and 5 from J; bases not matched to a gene: 6. This CDR3 is 15 amino acids long. The germline CDR1 and CDR2 sequences are MNHEY and SMNVEV (reference sequence). CDR3 in amino acids: CASSWGTGFDNEQFF. CDR3 nucleotide sequence: TGTGCCAGCAGTTGGGGGACAGGGTTTGACAATGAGCAGTTCTTC.

The J gene is TRBJ2-7, the V gene TRBV28; 10 bases match TRBD2. J lost 5 bases, V lost 7 bases, and 11 bases had no gene match. CDR1 is MDHEN and CDR2 is SYDVKM in the germline V gene. The CDR3 loop spans 15 amino acids. The CDR3 sequence: CASTPGLAGDNEQYF. As DNA, the CDR3 is TGTGCCAGCACCCCGGGCCTAGCGGGAGACAACGAGCAGTACTTC.

CDR3 sequence reads: CASKGLGAFF. CDR3 nucleotide sequence: TGTGCCAGTAAGGGACTAGGAGCTTTCTTT. The chain links TRBV19 to TRBJ1-1, with D possibly TRBD1 on 5 matching bases. The V gene lost 7 bases and the J gene lost 10 bases, with 10 bases spanning the gap. This CDR3 region has 10 residues. Per germline, CDR1 LNHDA and CDR2 SQIVND (reference sequence).

The CDR3 DNA reads as TGCAGCGCCCAGTCAGGGGATCTAAATCAGCCCCAGCATTTT. Translated, it gives CSAQSGDLNQPQHF. The J gene is TRBJ1-5, the V gene TRBV29-1; D perhaps matches TRBD1 (6 bases). Germline CDR1 is SQVTM and CDR2 is ANQGSEA. V lost 7 bases, J lost 4 bases, and 17 bases lay in between. This CDR3 has 14 residues.

The chain links TRBV19 to TRBJ1-2; the D gene is possibly TRBD1 (5 bases). Germline-derived CDR1 and CDR2 are LNHDA and SQIVND (reference sequence). Trimming stripped 1 base from V and 2 bases from J, with 11 bases between. CDR3 length: 15 residues. In DNA, the CDR3 is TGTGCCAGTAGTATAGGACAGCTTGTAAACTATGGCTACACCTTC. The encoded protein is CASSIGQLVNYGYTF.

This chain connects TRBV9 to TRBJ1-1; the D is unclear. Germline loops: CDR1 SGDLS, CDR2 YYNGEE. The CDR3 is 12 amino acids. V gave up 4 bases and J gave up 3 bases, with 7 bases separating them. The CDR3 loop is CASSQADTEAFF. The CDR3 DNA follows: TGTGCCAGCAGCCAGGCCGACACTGAAGCTTTCTTT.

V usage is TRBV2 and J usage is TRBJ1-4, with 8 bases fitting TRBD1. The CDR3 extends over 14 amino acids. Trimming cost V 7 bases and J 3 bases; bases outside gene matches: 4. Germline V gives CDR1 SNHLY, CDR2 FYNNEI. The CDR3 loop is CASIMTGANEKLFF. Here the CDR3 DNA reads TGTGCCAGCATTATGACAGGGGCTAATGAAAAACTGTTTTTT.

V usage is TRBV3-1 (or the pseudogene TRBV3-2) and J usage is TRBJ1-2; TRBD1 aligns across 7 bases. The V and J ends lost 4 bases and 0 bases, in that order; junction bases with no gene match: 2. The CDR3 spans 14 residues. The V gene's germline CDR1 is LGHDT and CDR2 YNNKEL (reference sequence). Written as DNA, the CDR3 is TGTGCCAGCAGCCCAGGGACAGCTAACTATGGCTACACCTTC. Its protein product is CASSPGTANYGYTF.

This clone has just a few counts. The V call is TRBV3-1 (or the pseudogene TRBV3-2), the J call TRBJ2-1, with D maybe TRBD2 (6 bases). CDR3 size: 12 residues. Germline loops: CDR1 LGHDT, CDR2 YNNKEL (reference sequence). V lost 4 bases, J lost 8 bases, and 9 bases lay in between. The CDR3 loop reads CASSPGDDEQFF. The CDR3 DNA follows: TGTGCCAGCAGCCCGGGAGATGATGAGCAGTTCTTC.

The V call is TRBV4-3, the J call TRBJ1-1; the D gene is possibly TRBD1 (6 bases). The V end lost 0 bases, the J end lost 5 bases, and 13 bases lay between the germline ends. CDR1 and CDR2 (germline): LGHNA, YSLEER. The CDR3 loop spans 15 amino acids. The CDR3 loop is CASSQDTQGWTEAFF. The CDR3, as DNA: TGCGCCAGCAGCCAAGATACCCAGGGGTGGACTGAAGCTTTCTTT.

This rearrangement joins TRBV12-3 or TRBV12-4 to TRBJ1-6; a possible D gene is TRBD1 (5 bases). Trimming pared 2 bases from V and 14 bases from J, leaving 13 bases between. This CDR3 is built from 13 residues. The CDR3 spells CASSLRTPSTLHF. DNA of the CDR3: TGTGCCAGCAGTTTAAGGACACCTTCGACCCTCCACTTT.

V is TRBV7-9 and J is TRBJ2-1; the D gene is possibly TRBD2 (5 bases). Germline V gene data show CDR1 as SEHNR and CDR2 as FQNEAQ (reference sequence). The CDR3 is 12 residues long. Trimming left V 5 bases short and J 8 bases short, with 10 bases between. As DNA, the CDR3 is TGTGCCAGCAGCGTCGACTATCATGAGCAGTTCTTC. This codes for CASSVDYHEQFF.

The chain recombines TRBV5-1 with TRBJ1-2; no firm D call. The length of the CDR3 is 15 residues. The germline gives CDR1 SGHRS, CDR2 YFSETQ. V was pared by 0 bases and J by 5 bases, with 14 bases between. DNA of the CDR3: TGCGCCAGCAGCTTGGCCGGAGAGGGCGGGTATGGCTACACCTTC. Translated: CASSLAGEGGYGYTF.

V usage is TRBV19 and J usage is TRBJ2-1; 10 positions match TRBD2. V shed 6 bases, J shed 0 bases, and the junction held 5 bases outside the gene matches. CDR1 is LNHDA and CDR2 is SQIVND in the germline V gene (reference sequence). This CDR3 is 16 amino acids long. DNA of the CDR3: TGTGCCAGTAGAGCGGGAGGGCGGAGCTCCTACAATGAGCAGTTCTTC. Residues: CASRAGGRSSYNEQFF.

This chain joins TRBV19 and TRBJ2-1; 10 bases match TRBD2. This CDR3 comprises 15 residues. Germline CDR1 reads LNHDA; CDR2 reads SQIVND (reference sequence). V trimming: 4 bases; J trimming: 2 bases; junction bases outside the gene matches: 2. In DNA form, the CDR3 reads TGTGCCAGTAGTAAGACTAGCGGGCCCTACAATGAGCAGTTCTTC. This gives the protein CASSKTSGPYNEQFF.

This clone has just one count. Compared with germline, one end of the junction differs, possibly owing to a read error. The CDR3 is CAGSPGGGSDGANVLTF. The CDR3 DNA follows: TGTGCCGGCAGCCCCGGGGGGGGGAGTGACGGGGCCAACGTCCTGACTTTC. This chain connects TRBV6-2 or TRBV6-3 to TRBJ2-6, with TRBD2 matching 8 bases. The CDR3 is made up of 17 amino acids. CDR1 MNHEY and CDR2 SVGEGT come from the germline V gene.